The clone carrying this T cell receptor beta chain has just a few counts. This specimen comes from a study of shared clonotypes between healthy human individuals. Genomic DNA of every subset was divided equally among multiple immunoSEQ plates. Generated by immunoSEQ multiplex PCR, the TCRdb table keeps only in-frame clones and is missing some. The sample yields some 87,000 clones, over 60% seen once. The junction had 5 bases not matched to a gene; V was cut back by 2 bases and J by 6 bases. The CDR3 is 14 residues long. Germline loops: CDR1 SGHTA, CDR2 FQGTGA. The rearrangement links TRBV7-3 to TRBJ2-7; 9 bases fit TRBD2. The sample comprised memory CD8+ T cells sorted from blood. Indicated subset: CD45RO+ cells pooled with CCR7-negative TemRA cells. The TCR sequence derives from a man aged 25-45 years in good health. CDR3 in DNA: TGTGCCAGCAGCTTAGACCTAGCGGGATTCGAGCAGTACTTC. Translating gives CASSLDLAGFEQYF.